Listed below are T cell receptor beta chains from one sample, sequenced in a study of early T cells in non-severe SARS-CoV-2 infection. TCRdb re-called the 5' RACE reads with MiXCR, one entry per CDR3 protein. The sample records about 61,000 distinct CDR3 sequences, 10% to 12% being singletons. Sequencing was done on a sample of whole blood. The receptors stem from an adult who was a healthcare worker with PCR-confirmed SARS-CoV-2 infection or an uninfected control (not recorded which). Both conserved end residues are part of each CDR3. Each record gives: clone size, V gene, J gene, D gene, CDR3 protein, CDR3 DNA. A D gene is named only where the DNA matches it firmly. Clone size is not always given. Where it is, it says once, few, many or a class for expanded clones.

few	TRBV6-2/TRBV6-3	TRBJ2-1	-	CASSYGGNNEQFF	TGTGCCAGCAGTTACGGGGGTAACAATGAGCAGTTCTTC
-	TRBV10-2	TRBJ2-7	-	CASGTPPTYEQYF	TGCGCCAGCGGCACGCCCCCCACCTACGAGCAGTACTTC
-	TRBV5-1	TRBJ2-1	-	CASSLTGIDEQFF	TGCGCCAGCAGCTTAACAGGAATCGATGAGCAGTTCTTC
-	TRBV27	TRBJ2-5	-	CASSLLGGGETQYF	TGTGCCAGCAGTTTATTGGGTGGTGGAGAGACCCAGTACTTC
many	TRBV5-1	TRBJ1-1	-	CASRADRYTEAFF	TGCGCCAGCAGGGCGGACAGATACACTGAAGCTTTCTTT
many	TRBV11-3	TRBJ2-3	TRBD1	CASSLGSGTGTDTQYF	TGTGCCAGCAGCCTTGGCTCCGGGACAGGCACAGATACGCAGTATTTT
-	TRBV5-1	TRBJ1-6	-	CASRPGYLNSPLHF	TGCGCCAGCAGGCCGGGATACCTCAATTCACCCCTCCACTTT
many	TRBV7-8	TRBJ1-5	-	CASSPEEGGGNQPQHF	TGTGCCAGCAGCCCGGAGGAGGGTGGTGGCAATCAGCCCCAGCATTTT
few	TRBV18	TRBJ1-4	-	CASSPGRDEKLFF	TGTGCCAGCTCACCGGGACGGGATGAAAAACTGTTTTTT
few	TRBV2	TRBJ2-3	TRBD1	CAGGTGIIRDTQYF	TGTGCCGGTGGGACAGGGATAATTAGGGATACGCAGTATTTT
-	TRBV5-5	TRBJ1-6	-	CASSLNPNSPLHF	TGTGCCAGCAGCTTGAATCCTAATTCACCCCTCCACTTT
once	TRBV6-1	TRBJ2-2	-	CASSELAGELLF	TGTGCCAGCAGTGAATTGGCCGGGGAGCTGCTTTTT
few	TRBV20-1	TRBJ2-1	-	CSARDHPNEQFF	TGCAGTGCTAGAGATCACCCGAATGAGCAGTTCTTC
many	TRBV7-9	TRBJ2-1	-	CASSPQGRYNEQFF	TGTGCCAGCAGCCCCCAGGGACGGTACAATGAGCAGTTCTTC
many	TRBV5-1	TRBJ2-2	TRBD2	CASSLAGPNTGELFF	TGCGCCAGCAGCCTAGCGGGCCCGAACACCGGGGAGCTGTTTTTT
many	TRBV18	TRBJ2-5	-	CASSPPGRETQYF	TGTGCCAGCTCACCACCCGGGCGAGAGACCCAGTACTTC
few	TRBV27	TRBJ2-3	-	CASSSQQGHTDTQYF	TGTGCCAGCAGTTCACAACAGGGTCACACAGATACGCAGTATTTT
many	TRBV27	TRBJ2-3	TRBD2	CASSLSGGGRRAQYF	TGTGCCAGCAGTTTAAGCGGCGGGGGACGGCGGGCGCAGTATTTT
few	TRBV9	TRBJ2-5	TRBD2	CASSAGLADRLETQYF	TGTGCCAGCAGCGCAGGACTAGCGGACCGCCTGGAGACCCAGTACTTC
few	TRBV29-1	TRBJ1-5	-	CSAPASQHF	TGCAGCGCCCCGGCATCCCAGCATTTT
-	TRBV5-4	TRBJ2-5	-	CASSSTNRGPVEETQYF	TGTGCCAGCAGCTCCACGAATCGGGGGCCCGTCGAGGAGACCCAGTACTTC
many	TRBV10-1	TRBJ1-1	-	CASSEWGGVAFF	TGCGCCAGCAGTGAGTGGGGGGGGGTGGCTTTCTTT
few	TRBV2	TRBJ2-2	-	CASSEDRTNTGELFF	TGTGCCAGCAGTGAAGACAGAACGAACACCGGGGAGCTGTTTTTT
many	TRBV11-2	TRBJ1-4	-	CASRTIRDKDKKLFF	TGTGCCAGCAGAACGATCAGGGATAAGGATAAAAAACTGTTTTTT
many	TRBV12-3/TRBV12-4	TRBJ1-1	-	CASSYPLRGRDTEAFF	TGTGCCAGCAGTTACCCTCTCCGAGGAAGGGACACTGAAGCTTTCTTT
many	TRBV12-3/TRBV12-4	TRBJ1-6	TRBD1	CASSPGGRGLSPLHF	TGTGCCAGCAGTCCTGGGGGCAGGGGGTTGTCACCCCTCCACTTT
many	TRBV10-1	TRBJ1-5	TRBD1	CARDRRNQPQHF	TGCGCCAGGGACAGGAGAAATCAGCCCCAGCATTTT
many	TRBV18	TRBJ2-1	-	CASSPDRGVNQFF	TGTGCCAGCTCCCCGGACCGCGGGGTCAACCAGTTCTTC